A selection of T cell receptor beta chains follows, all from one sample in a study of T cells after yellow fever vaccination. Via MiXCR, TCRdb re-called the 5' RACE reads, giving one row per CDR3 protein. The sample lists hundreds of thousands of distinct CDR3 sequences, roughly a sixth seen once, with over 15% in the top ten. Specimen: PBMCs, collected before the yellow fever booster vaccination. These TCRs come from a young man who received the YFV17D yellow fever vaccine. CDR3s include the opening cysteine and the closing phenylalanine or tryptophan. D genes are given only for firm matches. Some rows mark clone size as missing; the rest say once, few, many or name a class of expanded clone.

size,V,D,J,CDR3,DNA
-,TRBV20-1,TRBD2,TRBJ2-1,CSLSGGSSYNEQFF,TGCAGTCTTAGCGGGGGGAGCTCCTACAATGAGCAGTTCTTC
few,TRBV7-2,-,TRBJ2-1,CASSISDYEQFF,TGTGCCAGCAGCATCAGCGACTACGAGCAGTTCTTC
few,TRBV29-1,-,TRBJ1-1,CSVAPQGNTEAFF,TGCAGCGTAGCACCCCAGGGAAACACTGAAGCTTTCTTT
few,TRBV27,TRBD2,TRBJ2-1,CASSLSISGGKLRYNEQFF,TGTGCCAGCAGTTTATCTATTAGCGGGGGTAAGCTCAGATACAATGAGCAGTTCTTC
-,TRBV6-6,-,TRBJ2-7,CASSHTGRTYEQYF,TGTGCCAGCAGTCATACGGGACGGACCTACGAGCAGTACTTC
-,TRBV7-2,-,TRBJ2-3,CASSTGTSGVVDTQYF,TGTGCCAGCAGCACAGGGACTTCTGGGGTCGTAGATACGCAGTATTTT
few,TRBV7-9,-,TRBJ2-6,CASSLRNSGASVLTF,TGTGCCAGCAGCTTACGCAACTCTGGGGCCAGCGTCCTGACTTTC
few,TRBV30,-,TRBJ2-7,CARADTYEQYF,TGTGCGAGGGCTGATACCTACGAGCAGTACTTC
few,TRBV6-5,-,TRBJ2-1,CASSWNVQSSYNEQFF,TGTGCCAGCAGTTGGAACGTGCAGAGCTCCTACAATGAGCAGTTCTTC
few,TRBV20-1,TRBD1,TRBJ2-3,CSARTGGRADTQYF,TGCAGTGCTAGGACAGGGGGCCGCGCAGATACGCAGTATTTT
few,TRBV5-4,TRBD1,TRBJ2-7,CASSSARRGQGVYF,TGTGCCAGCAGCTCAGCCCGGCGGGGACAGGGGGTTTACTTC
few,TRBV11-2,TRBD1,TRBJ2-5,CASSLGFVVGQGRQETQYF,TGTGCCAGCAGCTTAGGTTTCGTAGTCGGACAGGGCCGACAAGAGACCCAGTACTTC
-,TRBV6-2/TRBV6-3,TRBD2,TRBJ2-3,CASRGYRAGGSTDTQYF,TGTGCCAGCAGAGGCTACCGAGCGGGGGGAAGCACAGATACGCAGTATTTT
few,TRBV5-6,TRBD1,TRBJ1-6,CASSPLMVGGDSPLHF,TGTGCCAGCAGCCCACTAATGGTAGGGGGCGATTCACCCCTCCACTTT
-,TRBV7-2,-,TRBJ1-2,CASSFMNGYTF,TGTGCCAGCAGTTTCATGAATGGCTACACCTTC
-,TRBV7-2,-,TRBJ2-1,CASSRVSGAWGEQFF,TGTGCCAGCAGCCGGGTATCAGGTGCATGGGGTGAGCAGTTCTTC
few,TRBV4-1,TRBD2,TRBJ2-5,CASSQDLAGDPRETQYF,TGCGCCAGCAGCCAAGACCTAGCGGGGGATCCTCGTGAGACCCAGTACTTC
-,TRBV20-1,-,TRBJ2-7,CSARGRAYPYEQYF,TGCAGTGCTAGAGGCAGGGCCTACCCCTACGAGCAGTACTTC
-,TRBV25-1,-,TRBJ2-1,CASSESSATGRLWEQFF,TGTGCCAGCAGTGAGTCTTCCGCGACAGGCCGGTTGTGGGAGCAGTTCTTC
-,TRBV6-2/TRBV6-3,-,TRBJ2-5,CASKYNRKAGHETQYF,TGTGCCAGCAAGTACAACAGAAAAGCCGGCCACGAGACCCAGTACTTC
few,TRBV6-5,TRBD2,TRBJ2-5,CASSLTGTSGRGAQYF,TGTGCCAGCAGTTTAACCGGGACTAGCGGGAGGGGGGCCCAGTACTTC
-,TRBV6-5,-,TRBJ1-2,CASRPNRSNYGYTF,TGTGCCAGCAGGCCTAACAGGAGTAACTATGGCTACACCTTC
-,TRBV12-3/TRBV12-4,-,TRBJ2-2,CATRDTSGTGELFF,TGTGCCACCAGGGACACCTCGGGCACCGGGGAGCTGTTTTTT
many,TRBV5-1,-,TRBJ2-7,CASSSEGATTGEQYF,TGCGCCAGCAGCTCCGAAGGGGCCACTACGGGGGAGCAGTACTTC
few,TRBV5-5,TRBD1,TRBJ1-6,CASSLRDRGNSPLHF,TGTGCCAGCAGCTTGAGGGACAGGGGTAATTCACCCCTCCACTTT
few,TRBV7-6,-,TRBJ2-2,CACSITGELFF,TGTGCCTGCTCTATCACCGGGGAGCTGTTTTTT
few,TRBV10-3,-,TRBJ2-7,CAISDTKGSYEQYF,TGTGCCATCAGTGATACGAAGGGGTCCTACGAGCAGTACTTC
-,TRBV4-2,-,TRBJ2-7,CASSQDPGGFEQYF,TGTGCCAGCAGCCAAGACCCGGGCGGGTTCGAGCAGTACTTC
many,TRBV2,TRBD2,TRBJ2-1,CASMGWTGGNEQFF,TGTGCCAGCATGGGGTGGACGGGGGGGAATGAGCAGTTCTTC
few,TRBV5-1,TRBD1,TRBJ2-1,CASSAPGTGFNEQFF,TGCGCCAGCAGCGCACCCGGGACAGGGTTCAATGAGCAGTTCTTC
-,TRBV7-2,-,TRBJ1-2,CASSYTREGGYTF,TGTGCCAGCAGCTACACTAGAGAAGGGGGCTACACCTTC
few,TRBV24-1,TRBD1,TRBJ1-5,CATGQGENQPQHF,TGTGCCACCGGACAGGGGGAAAATCAGCCCCAGCATTTT
-,TRBV20-1,TRBD1,TRBJ2-1,CSASYRLDRAPYNEQFF,TGCAGTGCTAGCTACCGACTGGACAGGGCCCCCTACAATGAGCAGTTCTTC
-,TRBV18,TRBD2,TRBJ2-3,CASSPPQRGIDTQYF,TGTGCCAGCTCACCACCCCAGCGGGGGATAGATACGCAGTATTTT
few,TRBV5-4,TRBD1,TRBJ2-4,CASSSRDRGMDIQYF,TGTGCCAGCAGCTCCCGGGACAGGGGTATGGACATTCAGTACTTC
few,TRBV3-1,-,TRBJ2-3,CASSQAAGDTQYF,TGTGCCAGCAGCCAAGCCGCCGGAGATACGCAGTATTTT
-,TRBV7-9,-,TRBJ2-3,CASSLISTASGDTQYF,TGTGCCAGCAGCTTAATTTCGACGGCAAGCGGAGATACGCAGTATTTT
few,TRBV5-1,-,TRBJ2-4,CASSLASSKNIQYF,TGCGCCAGCAGCTTGGCCTCCAGTAAAAACATTCAGTACTTC
-,TRBV5-5,TRBD2,TRBJ2-1,CASSRTSGGGQFF,TGTGCCAGCAGCCGGACTAGCGGTGGGGGGCAGTTCTTC
few,TRBV12-3/TRBV12-4,TRBD2,TRBJ2-7,CAIQTAGRGGHTYEQYF,TGTGCCATCCAAACAGCCGGGAGGGGGGGCCACACCTACGAGCAGTACTTC
few,TRBV4-2,-,TRBJ2-7,CASSPSQGPPYEQYF,TGTGCCAGCAGCCCCTCTCAGGGACCTCCCTACGAGCAGTACTTC